This entry lists 8 T cell receptor beta chains sequenced from one sample in a study of cytomegalovirus exposure and HLA in healthy donors. The PCR ran on 60 Vbeta and 13 Jbeta primers. TCRdb's copy holds only in-frame clones and misses some; the assay was immunoSEQ multiplex PCR. The specimen's table records tens of thousands of clones. The sequencing sample was made of PBMCs. These receptors all come from a male donor in good health and CMV-seronegative.

This chain uses TRBV5-1 with TRBJ1-4; tentatively, D is TRBD1 (5 bases). Germline-derived CDR1 and CDR2 are SGHRS and YFSETQ. The length of the CDR3 is 16 residues. Trimming pared 7 bases from V and 1 base from J, leaving 17 bases between. For the CDR3, the DNA is TGCGCCAGCCGAAGGGGCCGGGGGGGAACTAATGAAAAACTGTTTTTT. Encoded protein: CASRRGRGGTNEKLFF.

This chain joins TRBV5-1 and TRBJ2-7; the match to TRBD2 covers 12 bases. The CDR3 totals 15 residues. Germline lookup yields CDR1 SGHRS and CDR2 YFSETQ. V was clipped by 4 bases and J by 3 bases; unmatched bases: 5. The CDR3, as DNA: TGCGCCAGCAGCCTAGCGGGAGGGGCGGACTACGAGCAGTACTTC. Its translation is CASSLAGGADYEQYF. Combining the CDR3 with reference TRBV5-1 and TRBJ2-7 gives the whole variable domain KAGVTQTPRYLIKTRGQQVTLSCSPISGHRSVSWYQQTPGQGLQFLFEYFSETQRNKGNFPGRFSGRQFSNSRSEMNVSTLELGDSALYLCASSLAGGADYEQYFGPGTRLTVT.

The chain combines TRBV6-5 with TRBJ2-5; the match to TRBD2 covers 7 bases. The CDR3 extends over 14 amino acids. Germline CDR1 is MNHEY and CDR2 is SVGAGI. Germline trimming cut 0 bases from V and 4 bases from J; bases unmatched to any gene: 2. In DNA form, the CDR3 reads TGTGCCAGCAGTTACTCCGGGGGGAGAGAGACCCAGTACTTC. Amino acid sequence: CASSYSGGRETQYF.

The V gene is TRBV11-2, the J gene TRBJ2-1, with 7 bases lining up with TRBD2. Looked up from germline, CDR1 is SGHAT and CDR2 is FQNNGV. Unmatched junction bases numbered 5, after V lost 3 bases and J lost 3 bases. CDR3 length equals 15 residues. The CDR3 region has the DNA TGTGCCAGCAGCTTGACCGGGACTAACTACAATGAGCAGTTCTTC. Amino acids: CASSLTGTNYNEQFF.

The chain recombines TRBV6-5 with TRBJ1-5, with 11 nucleotides matching TRBD1. The CDR3 has 15 amino acids. J gave up 4 bases and V 2 bases, and 1 base lay outside the gene matches. From germline, CDR1 is MNHEY and CDR2 SVGAGI. The CDR3 DNA follows: TGTGCCAGCAGTTACGGGACAGGGGGAAATCAGCCCCAGCATTTT. This translates into CASSYGTGGNQPQHF.

The chain joins TRBV29-1 to TRBJ2-5; D gene uncertain. Judging by the DNA end, TRBJ2-7 fits better; the J call may be wrong. Looked up from germline, CDR1 is SQVTM and CDR2 is ANQGSEA. The CDR3 covers 15 residues. The CDR3 region has the DNA TGCAGCGTTGAGAAAGTAGCTGAGAGCGCCTACGAGCAGTACTTC. Its translation is CSVEKVAESAYEQYF.

The V and J genes are TRBV28 and TRBJ1-3; weak D call: TRBD1 (5 bases). The germline V gene has CDR1 MDHEN and CDR2 SYDVKM. The CDR3 has 14 amino acids. Trimming left V 7 bases short and J 3 bases short, with 13 bases between. Written as DNA, the CDR3 is TGTGCCAGCAAGCGGGGCAGCAGTGGAAACACCATATATTTT. Protein product: CASKRGSSGNTIYF.

The chain links TRBV27 to TRBJ1-5; tentative D call: TRBD1 (6 bases). Germline V gene data show CDR1 as MNHEY and CDR2 as SMNVEV (reference sequence). CDR3 size: 16 residues. V was shortened by 1 base and J by 1 base, with 11 bases between the two germline ends. CDR3 residues: CASSLLAGGSNQPQHF. The CDR3 DNA reads as TGTGCCAGCAGTTTATTGGCGGGGGGCAGCAATCAGCCCCAGCATTTT.